What follows are 31 T cell receptor beta chains derived from one specimen sequenced in a study of CD8 T cells in Susac syndrome. Random hexamers served to reverse transcribe about 0.5 to 1 ug RNA. Each CDR3 protein is one row after TCRdb ran MiXCR on the immunoSEQ multiplex PCR reads. The table has some 240,000 distinct CDR3 sequences, about 96% seen once. The specimen was CD4+ T cells from PBMCs. These receptors all come from a human donor with Susac syndrome.

The rearrangement joins TRBV4-1 to TRBJ2-7; D gene ambiguous. CDR1 and CDR2 (germline): MGHRA, YSYEKL. V lost 1 base and J lost 2, with 18 bases in between. This CDR3 spans 17 amino acids. This CDR3 is CASSQGPEAQPTYEQYF. As DNA, the CDR3 is TGCGCCAGCAGCCAAGGGCCGGAAGCTCAACCTACCTACGAGCAGTACTTC.

The genes are TRBV14 and TRBJ1-2, with TRBD1 as a possible D gene (5 bases). In germline, CDR1 is SGHDN, CDR2 FVKESK. The CDR3 is 16 residues long. V was clipped by 3 bases and J by 4 bases, with 18 bases between them. DNA of the CDR3: TGTGCCAGCAGCCACCTCCGGGACGGATTATTCTATGGCTACACCTTC. It translates to CASSHLRDGLFYGYTF.

This chain connects TRBV14 to TRBJ2-7; D remains unclear. The CDR3 runs to 13 residues. Per the germline V gene, CDR1 is SGHDN and CDR2 is FVKESK. V shed 4 bases and J shed 4 bases, with 11 bases lying between them. DNA for the CDR3: TGTGCCAGCAGCCGATATGGGCGGTACGAGCAGTACTTC. Protein: CASSRYGRYEQYF.

This chain uses TRBV3-1 with TRBJ2-6; the match to TRBD1 covers 8 bases. The germline gives CDR1 LGHDT, CDR2 YNNKEL (reference sequence). The CDR3 is made up of 17 amino acids. V was pared by 4 bases and J by 2 bases, with 7 bases of the junction left unmatched. In DNA, the CDR3 is TGTGCCAGCAGCCCACGGGCAGGGGGCGCTGGGGCCAACGTCCTGACTTTC. Protein sequence: CASSPRAGGAGANVLTF.

The V gene is TRBV20-1, the J gene TRBJ2-1; possible D gene TRBD1, 5 bases. V lost 3 bases to trimming and J lost 5 bases, with 11 bases between them. The CDR3 covers 13 residues. Germline CDR1 is DFQATT and CDR2 is SNEGSKA (reference sequence). The DNA for the CDR3 is TGCAGTGCTAGGAAAAGGGGTGACAATGAGCAGTTCTTC. Translated: CSARKRGDNEQFF.

Only one count was recorded for this clonotype. The CDR3 DNA reads TGTGCCACCAGCAGACAGAGCGGGAGGATCGACGAGCAGTACTTC. It yields the protein CATSRQSGRIDEQYF. The chain joins TRBV15 to TRBJ2-7; 9 bases are shared with TRBD2. The length of the CDR3 is 15 residues. Germline CDR1 reads LNHNV; CDR2 reads YYDKDF (reference sequence). Germline trimming cut 2 bases from V and 5 bases from J; bases unmatched to any gene: 7.

This rearrangement joins TRBV6-2 or TRBV6-3 to TRBJ2-3; 12 nucleotides align to TRBD2. The germline gives CDR1 MNHEY, CDR2 SVGEGT. Trimming at V came to 10 bases and at J to 3 bases, leaving 11 bases not matched to a gene. CDR3 length: 16 residues. The CDR3 DNA reads TGTGCCACCAGGAGACTAGCGGGAGAGGGGACAGATACGCAGTATTTT. This translates into CATRRLAGEGTDTQYF.

V and J are TRBV6-5 and TRBJ1-1, with D possibly matching TRBD1 (5 bases). The germline V gene has CDR1 MNHEY and CDR2 SVGAGI. Trimming cost V 0 bases and J 7 bases, with 12 bases left between them. This CDR3 is built from 14 residues. The CDR3 loop is CASSYSRGNGEAFF. The CDR3 DNA is TGTGCCAGCAGTTACTCTAGGGGCAATGGTGAAGCTTTCTTT.

The rearrangement joins TRBV20-1 to TRBJ2-3; D is perhaps TRBD2 (6 bases). The CDR3 is 13 residues long. Germline V gives CDR1 DFQATT, CDR2 SNEGSKA (reference sequence). V was trimmed by 6 bases and J by 8 bases, leaving 18 bases between them. Written as DNA, the CDR3 is TGCAGTGCCCAACACTCGGGGAGGAGTACGCAGTATTTT. It yields the protein CSAQHSGRSTQYF.

The chain has TRBV20-1 and TRBJ1-1, with D maybe TRBD1 (6 bases). This CDR3 is 13 amino acids long. Trimming cost V 1 base and J 5 bases, with 11 bases left between them. CDR1 and CDR2 (germline): DFQATT, SNEGSKA (reference sequence). The CDR3 DNA reads TGCAGTGCTAGAGGGGGGCAGGAAACTGAAGCTTTCTTT. Its protein is CSARGGQETEAFF.

The gene calls are TRBV29-1 and TRBJ2-1, with no clear D. V lost 3 bases and J 5 bases, leaving 5 bases between the germline ends. CDR1 and CDR2 from the germline V gene are SQVTM and ANQGSEA. This CDR3 is built from 11 residues. The CDR3 loop is CSVEWNNEQFF. The CDR3 DNA reads TGCAGCGTTGAGTGGAACAATGAGCAGTTCTTC.

The rearrangement uses TRBV7-3 and TRBJ2-3; TRBD2 matches 8 bases. CDR1 and CDR2 from the germline V gene are SGHTA and FQGTGA. Losses at the gene ends were 1 base for V and 6 bases for J; bases not matched to a gene: 12. The CDR3 totals 17 residues. The CDR3 DNA follows: TGTGCCAGCAGCTTAAGGCTAGCGGGTAATACCCCCGATACGCAGTATTTT. The encoded protein is CASSLRLAGNTPDTQYF. Supplemented by reference TRBV7-3 and TRBJ2-3, the full variable domain reads GAGVSQTPSNKVTEKGKYVELRCDPISGHTALYWYRQSLGQGPEFLIYFQGTGAADDSGLPNDRFFAVRPEGSVSTLKIQRTERGDSAVYLCASSLRLAGNTPDTQYFGPGTRLTVL.

This rearrangement joins TRBV11-3 to TRBJ1-1; D ambiguous. Germline-derived CDR1 and CDR2 are SGHNT and YENEEA. The CDR3 runs to 16 residues. The germline V and J ends were trimmed by 2 bases and 4 bases, with 17 bases remaining between them. The CDR3 sequence: CASSLRSQPSGTEAFF. CDR3 nucleotide sequence: TGTGCCAGCAGCTTAAGGTCCCAGCCTTCCGGCACTGAAGCTTTCTTT.

The chain has TRBV18 and TRBJ2-7; 14 bases are shared with TRBD2. The V gene's germline CDR1 is KGHSH and CDR2 LQKENI. There are 18 residues in the CDR3. V trimming: 5 bases; J trimming: 0 bases; junction bases outside the gene matches: 9. The CDR3 DNA reads as TGTGCCAGCTCAACTGGACTAGCGGGAGGAACTATCTCCTACGAGCAGTACTTC. Protein product: CASSTGLAGGTISYEQYF. The complete variable domain, with remaining parts taken from reference TRBV18 and TRBJ2-7, reads NAGVMQNPRHLVRRRGQEARLRCSPMKGHSHVYWYRQLPEEGLKFMVYLQKENIIDESGMPKERFSAEFPKEGPSILRIQQVVRGDSAAYFCASSTGLAGGTISYEQYFGPGTRLTVT.

The J gene is TRBJ2-7, the V gene TRBV7-3; TRBD1 agrees at 9 bases. This CDR3 has 15 residues. Germline CDR1 and CDR2: SGHTA and FQGTGA. The junction had 3 bases not matched to a gene; V was cut back by 1 base and J by 2 bases. The DNA for the CDR3 is TGTGCCAGCAGCTTAAGGGGACAGGGACCCTACGAGCAGTACTTC. The encoded protein is CASSLRGQGPYEQYF.

V gene TRBV6-6 combines with J gene TRBJ1-5; D gene ambiguous. This CDR3 contains 12 residues. CDR1 is MNHNY and CDR2 is SVGAGI in the germline V gene (reference sequence). Trimming pared 0 bases from V and 6 bases from J, leaving 3 bases between. CDR3 protein: CASSYSGQPQHF. The CDR3 coding sequence is TGTGCCAGCAGTTACTCTGGTCAGCCCCAGCATTTT.

The chain uses TRBV20-1 and TRBJ2-7; maybe TRBD2 (5 bases). This CDR3 spans 15 amino acids. With 0 bases removed from V and 2 bases from J, the gap between germline ends came to 14 bases. CDR1 is DFQATT and CDR2 is SNEGSKA in the germline V gene (reference sequence). The CDR3 is CSARDSQRHAYEQYF. The CDR3 nucleotides are TGCAGTGCTAGAGATTCCCAGCGGCACGCCTACGAGCAGTACTTC.

The chain links TRBV5-4 to TRBJ2-7; the match to TRBD2 covers 7 bases. Losses at the gene ends were 2 bases for V and 3 bases for J; bases not matched to a gene: 11. The CDR3 is 16 amino acids. Germline V gene lookup returns CDR1 SGHNT and CDR2 YYREEE (reference sequence). CDR3 protein: CASSFSASGPFYEQYF. The CDR3 bases are TGTGCCAGCAGCTTCTCCGCTAGCGGCCCTTTCTACGAGCAGTACTTC.

V gene TRBV19 combines with J gene TRBJ2-1; D is perhaps TRBD2 (6 bases). The V gene lost 1 base and the J gene lost 8 bases, with 6 bases spanning the gap. The length of the CDR3 is 12 residues. Germline CDR1 reads LNHDA; CDR2 reads SQIVND (reference sequence). The CDR3 sequence is CASSIAGDEQFF. CDR3 bases: TGTGCCAGTAGTATAGCGGGAGATGAGCAGTTCTTC. The complete variable domain, with remaining parts taken from reference TRBV19 and TRBJ2-1, reads DGGITQSPKYLFRKEGQNVTLSCEQNLNHDAMYWYRQDPGQGLRLIYYSQIVNDFQKGDIAEGYSVSREKKESFPLTVTSAQKNPTAFYLCASSIAGDEQFFGPGTRLTVL.

The chain links TRBV20-1 to TRBJ2-7; D assignment may be TRBD1 or TRBD2 (5 bases each). This CDR3 contains 16 residues. The germline gives CDR1 DFQATT, CDR2 SNEGSKA (reference sequence). The CDR3 DNA reads as TGCAGCCTTTCAGAGTACCGGGACCCGAGGCCCTACGAGCAGTACTTC. This sequence encodes CSLSEYRDPRPYEQYF.

The V call is TRBV27, the J call TRBJ1-2; TRBD1 agrees at 7 bases. J gave up 2 bases and V 1 base, and 4 bases lay outside the gene matches. The CDR3 contains 15 residues. Per the germline V gene, CDR1 is MNHEY and CDR2 is SMNVEV (reference sequence). The CDR3: CASSLYAGGNYGYTF. The DNA for the CDR3 is TGTGCCAGCAGTTTATACGCAGGGGGAAACTATGGCTACACCTTC.

The chain has TRBV10-3 and TRBJ1-1, with D unclear. Between the trimmed V and J ends, which lost 5 bases and 9 bases, there was a span of 10 bases. The CDR3 sequence is 11 residues long. Germline lookup yields CDR1 ENHRY and CDR2 SYGVKD. CDR3 nucleotide sequence: TGTGCCATCAGTAACATGGGAAAAGCTTTCTTT. Its protein is CAISNMGKAFF.

This clonotype appeared a single time. The rearrangement joins TRBV30 to TRBJ1-1; no clear D gene. Germline CDR1 and CDR2: GTSNPN and SVGIG (reference sequence). The CDR3 loop spans 15 amino acids. V was trimmed by 0 bases and J by 3 bases, leaving 14 bases between them. For the CDR3, the DNA is TGTGCCTGGAGTGTCCCCCTCAGTCGGTACACTGAAGCTTTCTTT. Amino acids: CAWSVPLSRYTEAFF.

This clonotype was detected once. The chain has TRBV14 and TRBJ2-4, with 7 positions matching TRBD2. CDR1 is SGHDN, CDR2 FVKESK, per germline. This CDR3 spans 16 amino acids. The junction had 12 bases not matched to a gene; V was cut back by 4 bases and J by 6 bases. The CDR3 protein is CASSPLEGGPRNIQYF. The CDR3, as DNA: TGTGCCAGCAGCCCCCTTGAGGGAGGGCCAAGAAACATTCAGTACTTC. The whole variable domain, remainder taken from reference TRBV14 and TRBJ2-4, is EAGVTQFPSHSVIEKGQTVTLRCDPISGHDNLYWYRRVMGKEIKFLLHFVKESKQDESGMPNNRFLAERTGGTYSTLKVQPAELEDSGVYFCASSPLEGGPRNIQYFGAGTRLSVL.

The V gene is TRBV20-1, the J gene TRBJ2-7; D call uncertain. V was trimmed by 7 bases and J by 2 bases, leaving 15 bases between them. The length of the CDR3 is 13 residues. Germline assignment: CDR1 DFQATT and CDR2 SNEGSKA (reference sequence). For the CDR3, the DNA is TGCAGTGTCGTTACGCCTACTACCTACGAGCAGTACTTC. Amino acids: CSVVTPTTYEQYF.

The chain has TRBV30 and TRBJ2-3; D possibly corresponds to TRBD1 (6 bases). CDR3 size: 12 residues. Germline-derived CDR1 and CDR2 are GTSNPN and SVGIG (reference sequence). With 4 bases removed from V and 3 bases from J, the gap between germline ends came to 8 bases. The CDR3 bases are TGTGCCTGGACCGGACAGACAGATACGCAGTATTTT. Its protein is CAWTGQTDTQYF.

The CDR3 spells CASSSGQGNTF. CDR3 nucleotides: TGTGCCAGCAGCTCGGGACAGGGTAACACCTTC. This rearrangement joins TRBV7-9 to TRBJ1-2; 9 bases are shared with TRBD1. The trim removed 4 bases at V and 12 bases at J, leaving 3 bases unmatched. This CDR3 comprises 11 residues. Per germline, CDR1 SEHNR and CDR2 FQNEAQ (reference sequence).

J is TRBJ2-1 and V is TRBV18; D is unresolved. The germline CDR1 and CDR2 sequences are KGHSH and LQKENI. The CDR3 totals 13 residues. With 3 bases removed from V and 6 bases from J, the gap between germline ends came to 9 bases. The CDR3 region has the DNA TGTGCCAGCTCACCGATCATAGCCAATGAGCAGTTCTTC. It is translated as CASSPIIANEQFF.

V is TRBV5-1 and J is TRBJ2-2, with 12 bases that match TRBD2. The CDR3 totals 15 residues. Germline V gene data show CDR1 as SGHRS and CDR2 as YFSETQ. Trimming took 0 bases from V and 6 from J; bases not matched to a gene: 0. In DNA form, the CDR3 reads TGCGCCAGCAGCTTGGGACTAGCGGGAGCCGGGGAGCTGTTTTTT. Encoded protein: CASSLGLAGAGELFF.

V usage is TRBV7-2 and J usage is TRBJ1-1; the match to TRBD1 covers 7 bases. Germline V gives CDR1 SGHTA, CDR2 FQGNSA. Trimming removed 4 bases from V and 0 bases from J; junction bases left unmatched: 2. The CDR3 runs 14 residues. This CDR3 is CASSWTGMNTEAFF. The CDR3 nucleotides read TGTGCCAGCAGCTGGACAGGCATGAACACTGAAGCTTTCTTT.

This clonotype was observed a single time. The chain has TRBV20-1 and TRBJ2-1; 7 positions agree with TRBD2. In germline, CDR1 is DFQATT, CDR2 SNEGSKA (reference sequence). Trimming cost V 7 bases and J 2 bases; bases outside gene matches: 11. CDR3 length equals 15 residues. The DNA for the CDR3 is TGCAGTGTTGGGCGGGAGATCTTGACCTACAATGAGCAGTTCTTC. Translated, it gives CSVGREILTYNEQFF.